The 30 T cell receptor beta chains below all came from one sample that was sequenced in a study of early stage breast cancer tumors. Sequencing used immunoSEQ multiplex PCR; TCRdb keeps in-frame clones, though not all of them. Of tens of thousands of clones in the sample, roughly four fifths are singletons; the top ten hold roughly 4.5%. The sequenced material came from blood. The receptors were gathered from a person aged 40 to 50 with breast cancer.

This chain joins TRBV7-2 and TRBJ2-7, with 11 nucleotides matching TRBD2. Looked up from germline, CDR1 is SGHTA and CDR2 is FQGNSA. The junction had 14 bases not matched to a gene; V was cut back by 5 bases and J by 5 bases. This CDR3 is 17 amino acids long. For the CDR3, the DNA is TGTGCCAGCAGCCGGAGTTTTAATAGCGGGAGGGCCCACGAGCAGTACTTC. This sequence encodes CASSRSFNSGRAHEQYF.

The V call is TRBV7-7, the J call TRBJ2-5; TRBD2 matches at 7 bases. Germline CDR1 and CDR2: SSHAT and FNYEAQ (reference sequence). The J segment lost 4 bases and the V segment lost 1 base, leaving 0 bases of the junction unmatched. CDR3 length: 13 amino acids. Written as DNA, the CDR3 is TGTGCCAGCAGCTTAGGGGGGGGAGAGACCCAGTACTTC. It codes for CASSLGGGETQYF.

This clone was counted a few times. The V gene is TRBV4-2, the J gene TRBJ1-2; TRBD1 aligns across 8 bases. Trimming took 3 bases from V and 2 from J; bases not matched to a gene: 2. The CDR3 length is 14 residues. CDR1 is LGHNA, CDR2 YNFKEQ, per germline. The CDR3 loop is CASSHGQGNYGYTF. The CDR3 nucleotides read TGTGCCAGCAGCCACGGACAGGGAAACTATGGCTACACCTTC.

This clone was recorded a few times. V is TRBV11-1 and J is TRBJ2-1; no clear D gene. Trimming pared 1 base from V and 8 bases from J, leaving 3 bases between. Looked up from germline, CDR1 is SGHAT and CDR2 is FQDESV (reference sequence). CDR3 length: 11 residues. Written as DNA, the CDR3 is TGTGCCAGCAGCTTAGGATATGAGCAGTTCTTC. It encodes CASSLGYEQFF.

J is TRBJ2-5 and V is TRBV7-2; D gene ambiguous. V was shortened by 5 bases and J by 2 bases, with 12 bases between the two germline ends. CDR3 length equals 14 residues. CDR1 SGHTA and CDR2 FQGNSA come from the germline V gene. In DNA, the CDR3 is TGTGCCAGCAGCAAAACGACAAATCAAGAGACCCAGTACTTC. Translation gives CASSKTTNQETQYF. Supplemented by reference TRBV7-2 and TRBJ2-5, the full variable domain reads GAGVSQSPSNKVTEKGKDVELRCDPISGHTALYWYRQSLGQGLEFLIYFQGNSAPDKSGLPSDRFSAERTGGSVSTLTIQRTQQEDSAVYLCASSKTTNQETQYFGPGTRLLVL.

The chain has TRBV18 and TRBJ2-1, with 8 positions matching TRBD1. The CDR3 is 15 amino acids. The V gene end was trimmed by 1 base and the J gene end by 9 bases; junction bases not matched to a gene: 8. Germline V lookup: CDR1 KGHSH, CDR2 LQKENI. The CDR3 DNA reads TGTGCCAGCTCACCACTTCCGACAGGGGTAGTTGAGCAGTTCTTC. Translating gives CASSPLPTGVVEQFF.

The genes are TRBV18 and TRBJ2-5; D is unclear. The CDR3 contains 13 residues. V was shortened by 4 bases and J by 0 bases, with 6 bases between the two germline ends. In germline, CDR1 is KGHSH, CDR2 LQKENI. The CDR3 is CASSRRNQETQYF. CDR3 DNA sequence: TGTGCCAGCTCACGGCGGAACCAAGAGACCCAGTACTTC.

This chain joins TRBV7-2 and TRBJ2-5, with D possibly matching TRBD2 (5 bases). Per germline, CDR1 SGHTA and CDR2 FQGNSA. This CDR3 comprises 15 residues. V lost 5 bases and J lost 3, with 16 bases in between. CDR3 coding DNA: TGTGCCAGCAGCCCAGGTGGACGGGGAGAAGAGACCCAGTACTTC. It is translated as CASSPGGRGEETQYF.

The chain recombines TRBV6-1 with TRBJ2-7; D is possibly TRBD2 (6 bases). The CDR3 runs to 15 residues. V lost 2 bases and J 0 bases, leaving 11 bases between the germline ends. Germline CDR1 reads MNHNS; CDR2 reads SASEGT. CDR3 DNA: TGTGCCAGCAGTGAACTAGCGTGGCTCTCCTACGAGCAGTACTTC. Its translation: CASSELAWLSYEQYF.

The sample holds one count of this clone. The V call is TRBV18, the J call TRBJ1-5; TRBD1 matches 10 bases. There are 15 residues in the CDR3. Germline CDR1 is KGHSH and CDR2 is LQKENI. The junction had 6 bases not matched to a gene; V was cut back by 4 bases and J by 6 bases. The CDR3 DNA sequence: TGTGCCAGCTCACAAGACAGGGGGCTGGGTCAGCCCCAGCATTTT. This gives the protein CASSQDRGLGQPQHF.

The J gene is TRBJ2-1, the V gene TRBV5-4; D might be TRBD2 (6 bases). There are 15 residues in the CDR3. Germline V gene lookup returns CDR1 SGHNT and CDR2 YYREEE (reference sequence). Between the trimmed V and J ends, which lost 4 bases and 2 bases, there was a span of 13 bases. As DNA, the CDR3 is TGTGCCAGCAGCATCCCGGGAGTTGCCTACAATGAGCAGTTCTTC. This codes for CASSIPGVAYNEQFF.

This clone was observed a few times. This rearrangement joins TRBV4-1 to TRBJ2-2; D could derive from TRBD1 or TRBD2 (6 bases each). Trimming cost V 3 bases and J 4 bases, with 15 bases left between them. The CDR3 is 16 residues long. Germline V lookup: CDR1 MGHRA, CDR2 YSYEKL. The CDR3 protein is CASSQDPQGGTGELFF. The CDR3 nucleotides read TGCGCCAGCAGCCAGGACCCACAGGGAGGCACCGGGGAGCTGTTTTTT.

This clone was observed a few times. The chain uses TRBV7-2 and TRBJ1-1; weak D call: TRBD1 (6 bases). With 1 base removed from V and 0 bases from J, the gap between germline ends came to 9 bases. Germline assignment: CDR1 SGHTA and CDR2 FQGNSA. The CDR3 has 15 amino acids. The CDR3 is CASSLGGTLNTEAFF. The CDR3 nucleotides read TGTGCCAGCAGCTTAGGGGGGACATTGAACACTGAAGCTTTCTTT. The full variable domain, in which reference TRBV7-2 and TRBJ1-1 provide the parts outside the CDR3, is GAGVSQSPSNKVTEKGKDVELRCDPISGHTALYWYRQSLGQGLEFLIYFQGNSAPDKSGLPSDRFSAERTGGSVSTLTIQRTQQEDSAVYLCASSLGGTLNTEAFFGQGTRLTVV.

This clone was seen just once. The chain couples TRBV5-4 to TRBJ1-2; possibly TRBD1 for D (5 bases). Germline CDR1 and CDR2: SGHNT and YYREEE (reference sequence). Trimming left V 6 bases short and J 6 bases short, with 15 bases between. The CDR3 contains 13 residues. The CDR3 DNA reads as TGTGCCAGCACTAGGGGACGGTCGGATGGCTACACCTTC. It specifies CASTRGRSDGYTF.

V gene TRBV4-2 combines with J gene TRBJ2-7; the match to TRBD2 covers 8 bases. CDR1 is LGHNA and CDR2 is YNFKEQ in the germline V gene. The V gene end was trimmed by 0 bases and the J gene end by 2 bases; junction bases not matched to a gene: 6. This CDR3 region has 16 residues. CDR3 nucleotides: TGTGCCAGCAGCCAAGAAAGTAGCGGGGCAACCTACGAGCAGTACTTC. Residues: CASSQESSGATYEQYF.

The rearrangement uses TRBV27 and TRBJ1-5; D is possibly TRBD1 (5 bases). The CDR3 totals 17 residues. CDR1 and CDR2 from the germline V gene are MNHEY and SMNVEV (reference sequence). V was shortened by 7 bases and J by 4 bases, with 23 bases between the two germline ends. The DNA of the CDR3 is TGTGCCAGCAAACACCGCGGGGCCCCAGACGTTAATCAGCCCCAGCATTTT. It specifies CASKHRGAPDVNQPQHF.

This chain uses TRBV5-1 with TRBJ2-5; tentative D call: TRBD2 (5 bases). CDR3 length equals 12 residues. Germline CDR1 is SGHRS and CDR2 is YFSETQ. The ends were cut back, 4 bases at V and 4 bases at J, with 8 bases in the middle. This CDR3 reads CASSPRGETQYF. The CDR3 DNA is TGCGCCAGCAGCCCCCGGGGAGAGACCCAGTACTTC.

This clone was observed a few times. This chain uses TRBV19 with TRBJ2-7, with 7 nucleotides matching TRBD2. This CDR3 has 14 residues. Losses at the gene ends were 7 bases for V and 2 bases for J; bases not matched to a gene: 8. Per germline, CDR1 LNHDA and CDR2 SQIVND (reference sequence). The CDR3 DNA sequence: TGTGCCAGTAAAAGGCGGGAGTTGGCCTACGAGCAGTACTTC. This codes for CASKRRELAYEQYF.

The rearrangement uses TRBV7-9 and TRBJ1-4; the D gene is possibly TRBD1 (5 bases). Looked up from germline, CDR1 is SEHNR and CDR2 is FQNEAQ (reference sequence). CDR3 length: 15 amino acids. The V end was cut by 8 bases, the J end by 8 bases, with 21 bases between. The CDR3 reads CASQGGADTIEKLFF. The CDR3 bases are TGTGCCAGCCAAGGTGGGGCAGATACTATCGAAAAACTGTTTTTT.

This chain connects TRBV7-2 to TRBJ2-7; maybe TRBD2 (6 bases). In germline, CDR1 is SGHTA, CDR2 FQGNSA. Trimming removed 5 bases at V and 5 bases at J, with 22 bases between. This CDR3 is built from 16 residues. CDR3 protein: CASSIRFGAGSNEQYF. In DNA form, the CDR3 reads TGTGCCAGCAGCATCAGGTTCGGGGCGGGAAGTAACGAGCAGTACTTC.

V is TRBV7-7 and J is TRBJ2-5; D ambiguous. Per the germline V gene, CDR1 is SSHAT and CDR2 is FNYEAQ (reference sequence). The CDR3 has 15 amino acids. Deletions cut 2 bases from V and 2 bases from J, with 12 bases between. The CDR3 loop reads CASSLFGLEQETQYF. The CDR3 DNA follows: TGTGCCAGCAGCTTATTCGGGCTAGAACAAGAGACCCAGTACTTC. The entire variable domain, with the rest obtained from reference TRBV7-7 and TRBJ2-5, is as follows: GAGVSQSPRYKVTKRGQDVTLRCDPISSHATLYWYQQALGQGPEFLTYFNYEAQPDKSGLPSDRFSAERPEGSISTLTIQRTEQRDSAMYRCASSLFGLEQETQYFGPGTRLLVL.

The sample holds one count of this clone. V usage is TRBV7-2 and J usage is TRBJ2-1; the D gene is possibly TRBD1 (5 bases). Deletions cut 5 bases from V and 6 bases from J, with 14 bases between. The CDR3 totals 14 residues. Germline V gene data show CDR1 as SGHTA and CDR2 as FQGNSA. The DNA for the CDR3 is TGTGCCAGCAGCCCCCATCAGGGCATCAATGAGCAGTTCTTC. Translation: CASSPHQGINEQFF.

The chain employs TRBV19 and TRBJ1-5; 9 nucleotides agree with TRBD1. Germline V gives CDR1 LNHDA, CDR2 SQIVND (reference sequence). The CDR3 totals 17 residues. The V gene end was trimmed by 7 bases and the J gene end by 1 base; junction bases not matched to a gene: 11. The CDR3 spells CASTRTGEVRSNQPQHF. DNA for the CDR3: TGTGCCAGTACTAGGACAGGGGAAGTTAGAAGCAATCAGCCCCAGCATTTT.

V and J are TRBV18 and TRBJ1-4, with D possibly TRBD1 on 6 matching bases. Germline V gives CDR1 KGHSH, CDR2 LQKENI. The CDR3 length is 14 residues. Trimming took 3 bases from V and 8 from J, leaving 13 bases between them. This CDR3 reads CASSPDRSGEKLFF. The CDR3 DNA follows: TGTGCCAGCTCACCGGACAGATCTGGAGAAAAACTGTTTTTT. Using reference TRBV18 and TRBJ1-4 for the parts outside the CDR3, the full variable domain is NAGVMQNPRHLVRRRGQEARLRCSPMKGHSHVYWYRQLPEEGLKFMVYLQKENIIDESGMPKERFSAEFPKEGPSILRIQQVVRGDSAAYFCASSPDRSGEKLFFGSGTQLSVL.

The chain links TRBV25-1 to TRBJ2-7, with 7 bases fitting TRBD1. The V and J ends lost 6 bases and 2 bases, in that order; junction bases with no gene match: 10. This CDR3 has 15 amino acids. The germline gives CDR1 MGHDK, CDR2 SYGVNS. The CDR3 loop is CASRAVGQPTYEQYF. As DNA, the CDR3 is TGTGCCAGCAGAGCCGTGGGACAGCCGACCTACGAGCAGTACTTC.

As for this clone: The junction departs from the called germline gene at one end, perhaps through a read error. This chain connects TRBV27 to TRBJ2-1, with 10 bases aligning to TRBD2. CDR3 size: 15 residues. The germline V gene has CDR1 MNHEY and CDR2 SMNVEV (reference sequence). CDR3 nucleotides: TGTGCCAGCAGTTTATTCTCCGGGCTAGCGGGAGTCTTGGTCTTC. Its protein product is CASSLFSGLAGVLVF.

V and J are TRBV4-3 and TRBJ2-1, with TRBD2 matching over 9 bases. CDR3 length: 16 amino acids. V was clipped by 0 bases and J by 9 bases; unmatched bases: 9. Germline V gene sequence: CDR1 LGHNA, CDR2 YSLEER. The CDR3: CASSQDWASGISEQFF. CDR3 sequence (DNA): TGCGCCAGCAGCCAAGATTGGGCTAGCGGGATTTCTGAGCAGTTCTTC.

The chain is built from TRBV19 and TRBJ1-5; D is uncertain. CDR3 size: 12 residues. CDR1 is LNHDA, CDR2 SQIVND, per germline (reference sequence). Trimming left V 5 bases short and J 1 base short, with 3 bases between. CDR3: CASSRSNQPQHF. The CDR3 DNA follows: TGTGCCAGTAGTCGAAGCAATCAGCCCCAGCATTTT.

The rearrangement uses TRBV7-9 and TRBJ2-6; D gene ambiguous. Germline V gene lookup returns CDR1 SEHNR and CDR2 FQNEAQ (reference sequence). There are 14 residues in the CDR3. With 10 bases removed from V and 0 bases from J, the gap between germline ends came to 10 bases. The DNA of the CDR3 is TGTGCCACCGATGGGCACTCTGGGGCCAACGTCCTGACTTTC. Amino acid sequence: CATDGHSGANVLTF.

In nucleotides, the CDR3 is TGTGCCAGCAGTGAGGAGGGACAGTTTGGGGGGAATGAGCAGTTCTTC. Protein: CASSEEGQFGGNEQFF. The gene calls are TRBV6-1 and TRBJ2-1; weak D call: TRBD1 (7 bases). V lost 3 bases, J lost 7 bases, and 19 bases lay in between. Germline V lookup: CDR1 MNHNS, CDR2 SASEGT. The length of the CDR3 is 16 residues.